Given below is one TCR beta chain in context. What it recognizes is unknown. The germline CDR1 and CDR2 sequences are LGHNA and YNFKEQ. This CDR3 spans 20 amino acids. J lost 9 bases, V lost 0 bases, and 18 bases had no gene match. The data belong to a study of cytomegalovirus exposure and HLA in healthy donors. This PCR relied on a set of 60 Vbeta primers and 13 Jbeta primers. Measured with immunoSEQ multiplex PCR; TCRdb has only the in-frame clones, and not every one. The sample has roughly 100,000 clones, 65% to 85% seen once. Study results and caveats: Several of the most significant clusters were apparently associated with common viral pathogens in a later analysis. According to an earlier analysis, most TCR beta V segments yielded productive rearrangements about 90% or about 30% of the time. A later analysis associated 15,000 to 20,000 TCR beta sequences with HLA alleles at a 0.05 false discovery rate. Later analysis showed TCR association rates varying by HLA locus, highest for DRB1 and lowest for HLA-C.

The TCR was taken from a man aged 45 to 65 in good health and CMV-seropositive. The chain couples TRBV4-2 to TRBJ2-5; 14 bases map to TRBD2. Input material: PBMCs. Here the CDR3 reads CASSQDRVGLAGGGPGAQYF. DNA of the CDR3: TGTGCCAGCAGCCAAGATAGAGTAGGACTAGCGGGAGGAGGCCCGGGAGCCCAGTACTTC.